There are many counts of the clone carrying this T cell receptor beta chain. What it binds is not known. The sample originates from a study of neurological immune-mediated disorders. Findings and caveats of the study: While HTLV-1-associated myelopathy showed the greatest TCR clonal expansion, multiple sclerosis showed the least, falling below healthy controls.

Stored at -80 C, 2 million PBMCs were the source of the unsorted libraries. The V and J ends lost 7 bases and 6 bases respectively, with 12 bases between them. CDR3 length: 12 amino acids. Germline CDR1 SGHTA, CDR2 FQGNSA. The method for making cDNA was 5'RACE, and it used 10-nucleotide random UMIs. TCRdb re-analysed the 5' RACE reads in MiXCR, keeping a single row per CDR3 protein. Of fewer than 75,000 distinct CDR3 sequences in the sample, 3.4% are singletons; the top ten hold about 3.5%. The J gene is TRBJ1-1, the V gene TRBV7-2, with D possibly being TRBD1 (5 bases). The sample was PBMCs. This clonotype was sampled from a man aged 40-55 years with multiple sclerosis. CDR3 nucleotide sequence: TGTGCCAGCATCGGAATACAGGCTGAAGCTTTCTTT. Amino acid sequence: CASIGIQAEAFF.